This record covers a single T cell receptor beta chain. The data derive from a study of cytomegalovirus exposure and HLA in healthy donors. J gave up 5 bases and V 0 bases, and 8 bases lay outside the gene matches. This CDR3 spans 16 amino acids. CDR1 and CDR2 (germline): MNHNS, SASEGT. 60 Vbeta and 13 Jbeta primers were used in PCR. The table came from immunoSEQ multiplex PCR; TCRdb's copy has only in-frame clones and leaves some out. Among under 150,000 clones listed, around three quarters were seen once. The receptor's source is a woman in her thirties or forties in good health and CMV-seronegative. Sequences were obtained from PBMCs. V usage is TRBV6-1 and J usage is TRBJ2-7; TRBD2 aligns across 9 bases. CDR3 amino acids: CASSEAIIAGDDEQYF. The DNA for the CDR3 is TGTGCCAGCAGTGAAGCTATTATAGCGGGGGACGACGAGCAGTACTTC.